This T cell receptor (beta chain) was sequenced in a study of graft-versus-host responses after intestinal transplantation. As concerns this clone: What it binds is unknown.

This table comes from immunoSEQ multiplex PCR, and its TCRdb copy is limited to in-frame clones, with some not included. Of more than 12,000 clones listed, over 85% are singletons. Regarding the study as a whole: GvH clones turned up in recipient marrow; some had shown up first in ileum or blood.

This specimen consisted of PBMCs, obtained 9 days after transplant. This sequence was found in a human patient who received an intestinal transplant, so some T cells may come from the graft donor.

CDR3 coding DNA: TGTGCCACCAGCAGAGAAGGGGGAACCACTAGCACAGATACGCAGTATTTT. This gives the protein CATSREGGTTSTDTQYF. The chain links TRBV15 to TRBJ2-3; TRBD1 is a possible D gene (6 bases). The CDR3 length is 17 residues. Germline loops: CDR1 LNHNV, CDR2 YYDKDF (reference sequence). V was shortened by 0 bases and J by 0 bases, with 13 bases between the two germline ends.